The 9 T cell receptor beta chains below come from one sample, sequenced in a study of vaccination effects on CD4 cells after COVID-19. Libraries were prepared by immunoSEQ multiplex PCR; TCRdb keeps only in-frame clonotypes and omits some of them. The sample contains around 19,000 clones, about 65% of which appear only once. Antigen specificity for these receptors is unknown. Viral peptide pools were used in the ViraFEST assay to expand antigen-specific CD4+ T cells, and sequencing came afterward. The culture ran for 10 to 11 days, and then CD4+ T cells were isolated. Absence of prior SARS-CoV-2 infection characterized the vaccine recipients, who showed negative nucleocapsid antibodies. Source: CD4+ T cells from PBMCs cultured with HCoV-NL63 spike peptides, taken before COVID-19 vaccination. All receptors come from a human donor who received a COVID-19 vaccine.

This CDR3 is CASSLSVNDRDNYGYTF. CDR3 in DNA: TGTGCCAGCAGTTTATCCGTAAATGACAGGGACAACTATGGCTACACCTTC. V is TRBV28 and J is TRBJ1-2, with 7 positions matching TRBD1. CDR1 is MDHEN, CDR2 SYDVKM, per germline. After removal of 1 base from V and 2 bases from J, the junction contained 10 bases not matched to a gene. The CDR3 is 17 residues long.

The genes are TRBV12-3 or TRBV12-4 and TRBJ1-3, with D possibly matching TRBD1 (6 bases). The CDR3 extends over 13 amino acids. Trimming cost V 6 bases and J 7 bases, with 13 bases left between them. In nucleotides, the CDR3 is TGTGCCAGCAGCCCTGACAGGCTCAACACCATATATTTT. Amino acids: CASSPDRLNTIYF.

A single count supports this clone. The V and J genes are TRBV5-4 and TRBJ2-7; D unclear. The V gene's germline CDR1 is SGHNT and CDR2 YYREEE (reference sequence). The CDR3 loop spans 11 amino acids. V was pared by 3 bases and J by 3 bases, with 4 bases between. CDR3 loop: CASSSNYEQYF. The CDR3 region has the DNA TGTGCCAGCAGCTCAAACTACGAGCAGTACTTC.

The V gene is TRBV5-1, the J gene TRBJ1-2; TRBD1 matches at 8 bases. Germline V gives CDR1 SGHRS, CDR2 YFSETQ. CDR3 length: 14 amino acids. V gave up 7 bases and J gave up 2 bases; unmatched junction bases: 7. The CDR3 loop reads CASRGGQGNYGYTF. DNA for the CDR3: TGCGCCAGCCGAGGAGGACAGGGAAACTATGGCTACACCTTC.

This chain joins TRBV5-1 and TRBJ1-1, with D perhaps matching TRBD1 (6 bases). This CDR3 region has 14 residues. Germline V gene lookup returns CDR1 SGHRS and CDR2 YFSETQ. V shed 3 bases and J shed 0 bases, with 9 bases lying between them. As DNA, the CDR3 is TGCGCCAGCAGCTATCAGGGGTTGAACACTGAAGCTTTCTTT. Amino acid sequence: CASSYQGLNTEAFF.

This clone was recorded only once. This chain joins TRBV6-6 and TRBJ2-1, with 7 positions matching TRBD1. J gave up 4 bases and V 5 bases, and 8 bases lay outside the gene matches. Germline values: CDR1 MNHNY, CDR2 SVGAGI (reference sequence). The CDR3 runs to 15 residues. CDR3 protein: CASSPRQGTYNEQFF. CDR3 in DNA: TGTGCCAGCAGTCCGCGACAGGGAACTTACAATGAGCAGTTCTTC.

The chain has TRBV6-1 and TRBJ2-1; 8 nucleotides match TRBD1. The CDR3 has 17 residues. Trimming cost V 2 bases and J 4 bases; bases outside gene matches: 10. Germline lookup yields CDR1 MNHNS and CDR2 SASEGT. The CDR3 is CASSEMAGGGNYNEQFF. In DNA form, the CDR3 reads TGTGCCAGCAGTGAAATGGCAGGGGGCGGTAATTACAATGAGCAGTTCTTC.

The V call is TRBV6-2 or TRBV6-3, the J call TRBJ2-7; TRBD2 matches 15 bases. CDR1 is MNHEY, CDR2 SVGEGT, per germline. Trimming cost V 4 bases and J 0 bases; bases outside gene matches: 7. The CDR3 runs 18 residues. CDR3: CASSSGTSGRSFSYEQYF. CDR3 coding DNA: TGTGCCAGCAGTTCCGGGACTAGCGGGAGGTCCTTCTCCTACGAGCAGTACTTC.

This sequence joins TRBV13 and TRBJ2-1; D gene unclear. CDR3 size: 15 residues. Trimming left V 5 bases short and J 0 bases short, with 11 bases between. CDR1 is PRHDT and CDR2 is FYEKMQ in the germline V gene (reference sequence). This chain's CDR3 is CASSTRSSSYNEQFF. As DNA, the CDR3 is TGTGCCAGCAGCACGCGGTCGAGCTCCTACAATGAGCAGTTCTTC.